The 19 T cell receptor beta chains in this list originate from one sample, sequenced in a study of T cells in Graves' hyperthyroidism and ophthalmopathy. There were TCR beta CDR3 regions amplified from RNA transcripts. During a first-round RT-PCR of the TCR CDR3, the HTBI primer set was used. TCRdb itself ran the multiplex PCR reads through MiXCR, one entry per CDR3 protein. The sample lists some 770,000 distinct CDR3 sequences; roughly 15% were seen once. The sequencing sample was made of blood. The receptors were gathered from a man younger than 35 with Graves' hyperthyroidism.

Ten or more counts support this clonotype. The chain has TRBV2 and TRBJ2-3, with TRBD2 matching 10 bases. CDR3 size: 15 residues. J was trimmed by 5 bases and V by 6 bases; bases with no gene match: 8. Germline-derived CDR1 and CDR2 are SNHLY and FYNNEI. CDR3 DNA: TGTGCCAGCAGCGGGGCTAGCGGGAGTAGAGATACGCAGTATTTT. Translation gives CASSGASGSRDTQYF.

This clonotype was detected many times. The chain couples TRBV15 to TRBJ1-2; D is unresolved. Trimming stripped 7 bases from V and 4 bases from J, with 16 bases between. Per germline, CDR1 LNHNV and CDR2 YYDKDF (reference sequence). The CDR3 runs 14 residues. The CDR3 DNA follows: TGTGCCACCACCCGCGGGCAGGCCTCCTATGGCTACACCTTC. It specifies CATTRGQASYGYTF.

This clonotype was counted ten times or more. The V and J genes are TRBV5-5 and TRBJ2-5; tentative D call: TRBD1 (6 bases). The CDR3 has 14 amino acids. Trimming shortened V by 0 bases and J by 2 bases, and 8 bases separated the two germline ends. In germline, CDR1 is SGHKS, CDR2 YYEKEE (reference sequence). The CDR3, as DNA: TGTGCCAGCAGCTTGGCCAGGGGACAAGAGACCCAGTACTTC. Translation gives CASSLARGQETQYF.

The chain uses TRBV6-2 or TRBV6-3 and TRBJ1-2; D unclear. The CDR3 extends over 12 amino acids. Germline V gene sequence: CDR1 MNHEY, CDR2 SVGEGT. V lost 2 bases and J lost 5, with 6 bases in between. CDR3 residues: CASSYVKYGYTF. The CDR3 bases are TGTGCCAGCAGTTACGTAAAATATGGCTACACCTTC.

The rearrangement joins TRBV19 to TRBJ1-1; TRBD1 matches 8 bases. The V gene's germline CDR1 is LNHDA and CDR2 SQIVND (reference sequence). There are 12 residues in the CDR3. V trimming: 6 bases; J trimming: 4 bases; junction bases outside the gene matches: 1. CDR3 in amino acids: CASRTGATEAFF. The CDR3 DNA reads TGTGCCAGTAGGACAGGGGCCACTGAAGCTTTCTTT.

This clonotype was seen many times. The chain is built from TRBV20-1 and TRBJ2-7, with no clear D. The CDR3 runs 16 residues. V lost 3 bases and J lost 7, with 25 bases in between. The germline V gene encodes CDR1 DFQATT and CDR2 SNEGSKA (reference sequence). The CDR3 nucleotides are TGCAGTGCTAGCGGTACCCTGGCTAGTCTGCCTAGGGAGCAGTACTTC. Protein product: CSASGTLASLPREQYF.

Worth noting for this clonotype: Being one base from a much bigger clone, this may be a read error. V is TRBV28 and J is TRBJ2-3; D is undetermined. The CDR3 totals 14 residues. CDR1 is MDHEN, CDR2 SYDVKM, per germline. With 9 bases removed from V and 1 base from J, the gap between germline ends came to 14 bases. CDR3 sequence reads: CARREPRGTDTQYF. The CDR3 DNA is TGTGCCAGAAGGGAACCTCGGGGCACAGATACGCAGTATTTT.

This clonotype was detected many times. The rearrangement uses TRBV28 and TRBJ2-7; D gene unclear. The V end lost 6 bases, the J end lost 3 bases, and 18 bases lay between the germline ends. Germline assignment: CDR1 MDHEN and CDR2 SYDVKM. The CDR3 runs 15 residues. The CDR3 sequence: CASSSPPTFLYEQYF. The CDR3 DNA reads as TGTGCCAGCAGCTCCCCGCCCACTTTTCTCTACGAGCAGTACTTC.

The chain couples TRBV20-1 to TRBJ2-5; 16 bases match TRBD2. With V trimmed by 3 bases and J by 2 bases, 12 bases remained unmatched. The CDR3 consists of 19 residues. The germline gives CDR1 DFQATT, CDR2 SNEGSKA (reference sequence). The CDR3: CSARGSGTSGRGGQETQYF. In DNA, the CDR3 is TGCAGTGCTAGGGGTTCCGGGACTAGCGGGAGGGGGGGACAAGAGACCCAGTACTTC.

The chain recombines TRBV5-5 with TRBJ2-3; 7 bases map to TRBD1. Trimming at V came to 3 bases and at J to 5 bases, leaving 9 bases not matched to a gene. Germline V gene data show CDR1 as SGHKS and CDR2 as YYEKEE (reference sequence). The CDR3 has 15 residues. CDR3 DNA: TGTGCCAGCAGCTCGACAGGGCAGGGTGGAGATACGCAGTATTTT. Its translation: CASSSTGQGGDTQYF.

This clonotype was seen at least ten times. The J gene is TRBJ2-1, the V gene TRBV11-2, with D possibly TRBD2 on 6 matching bases. Trimming took off 10 bases at V and 3 bases at J, with 16 bases between the two ends. The CDR3 has 14 amino acids. The V gene's germline CDR1 is SGHAT and CDR2 FQNNGV. The CDR3: CATMPGGSYNEQFF. CDR3 nucleotides: TGTGCCACCATGCCTGGGGGGAGCTACAATGAGCAGTTCTTC.

In its sample, this clonotype was seen many times. This CDR3 reads CASGRASGRGEQFF. The CDR3 DNA reads TGTGCCAGCGGGCGAGCTAGCGGGAGGGGGGAGCAGTTCTTC. The chain links TRBV7-9 to TRBJ2-1; 12 nucleotides line up with TRBD2. Germline CDR1 SEHNR, CDR2 FQNEAQ (reference sequence). Trimming took 8 bases from V and 10 from J; bases not matched to a gene: 9. This CDR3 contains 14 residues.

V usage is TRBV20-1 and J usage is TRBJ2-7, with D perhaps TRBD2 (6 bases). Trimming shortened V by 1 base and J by 7 bases, and 14 bases separated the two germline ends. There are 13 residues in the CDR3. From germline, CDR1 is DFQATT and CDR2 SNEGSKA (reference sequence). The CDR3 is CSARGGRGSEQYF. The CDR3 bases are TGCAGTGCTAGAGGAGGGCGGGGTTCTGAGCAGTACTTC.

With respect to this clonotype: A much larger clone is a single base away; this may be a read error. The chain has TRBV18 and TRBJ1-3; D is uncertain. The CDR3 extends over 15 amino acids. The V gene lost 6 bases and the J gene lost 0 bases, with 12 bases spanning the gap. Germline-derived CDR1 and CDR2 are KGHSH and LQKENI. CDR3 sequence (DNA): TGTGCCAGCTCCCTATTCCCGGACTCTGGAAACACCATATATTTT. It yields the protein CASSLFPDSGNTIYF.

V is TRBV6-2 or TRBV6-3 and J is TRBJ2-5, with 7 positions matching TRBD1. This CDR3 spans 11 amino acids. In germline, CDR1 is MNHEY, CDR2 SVGEGT. The V gene end was trimmed by 6 bases and the J gene end by 13 bases; junction bases not matched to a gene: 8. CDR3 DNA: TGTGCCAGCAGCCTCGGACAGGAACGGTACTTC. It yields the protein CASSLGQERYF.

This clonotype has only a few counts. The chain combines TRBV28 with TRBJ2-2, with D uncertain. This CDR3 spans 14 amino acids. Trimming removed 3 bases from V and 1 base from J, with 6 bases in between. Germline assignment: CDR1 MDHEN and CDR2 SYDVKM. CDR3 nucleotide sequence: TGTGCCAGCAGTTTGTGGCAGAACACCGGGGAGCTGTTTTTT. Translated: CASSLWQNTGELFF.

The V gene is TRBV4-3, the J gene TRBJ2-1, with 7 bases identical to TRBD2. The CDR3 totals 18 residues. Germline assignment: CDR1 LGHNA and CDR2 YSLEER. The V gene end was trimmed by 4 bases and the J gene end by 0 bases; junction bases not matched to a gene: 12. CDR3 residues: CASSPTGGRSASYNEQFF. The CDR3 DNA is TGCGCCAGCAGCCCCACCGGCGGGAGATCAGCCTCCTACAATGAGCAGTTCTTC.

This clonotype was counted between two and nine times. The genes are TRBV6-5 and TRBJ2-7, with D unclear. Germline lookup yields CDR1 MNHEY and CDR2 SVGAGI. CDR3 length: 14 residues. V lost 2 bases and J 3 bases, leaving 11 bases between the germline ends. CDR3 bases: TGTGCCAGCAGTTACCGACCCGGGCGCTACGAGCAGTACTTC. Its protein product is CASSYRPGRYEQYF.

The chain has TRBV24-1 and TRBJ2-3, with 10 bases identical to TRBD2. Per germline, CDR1 KGHDR and CDR2 SFDVKD. There are 15 residues in the CDR3. The V segment lost 7 bases and the J segment 0 bases; nucleotides outside the gene matches: 3. The DNA of the CDR3 is TGTGCCACCAGCGTACTAGCGGGAAGCACAGATACGCAGTATTTT. This sequence encodes CATSVLAGSTDTQYF.